This section outlines one TCR beta chain sequence together with its context. The data were taken from a study of blood T cell repertoires in COVID-19. Looking at the study overall: There were acute and convalescent COVID-19 samples, and they came from the United States, Italy and Spain. The analysed material was cDNA or gDNA that came from T cells, B-cell-depleted T cells, or PBMCs.

In the original processing: It was from reference gene primer amplification that nucleated cell counts were estimated. Repertoires were generated with immunoSEQ multiplex PCR, while TCRdb's copy carries only in-frame clones and drops some. The DNA was the basis for D and trimming; V, J and clone size are from that table. The sample includes over 100,000 clones, roughly 88% of them seen just once. With 5 bases clipped from V and 4 bases from J, the junction kept 3 bases outside the gene matches. The CDR3 is made up of 13 amino acids. The germline gives CDR1 KGHSH, CDR2 LQKENI. Sequenced: peripheral blood. J is TRBJ1-1 and V is TRBV18; 8 nucleotides align to TRBD1. The receptor was isolated from a woman older than 75 with active or convalescent COVID-19. The CDR3 sequence is CASSSTGGTEAFF. Written as DNA, the CDR3 is TGTGCCAGCTCATCCACAGGGGGCACTGAAGCTTTCTTT.